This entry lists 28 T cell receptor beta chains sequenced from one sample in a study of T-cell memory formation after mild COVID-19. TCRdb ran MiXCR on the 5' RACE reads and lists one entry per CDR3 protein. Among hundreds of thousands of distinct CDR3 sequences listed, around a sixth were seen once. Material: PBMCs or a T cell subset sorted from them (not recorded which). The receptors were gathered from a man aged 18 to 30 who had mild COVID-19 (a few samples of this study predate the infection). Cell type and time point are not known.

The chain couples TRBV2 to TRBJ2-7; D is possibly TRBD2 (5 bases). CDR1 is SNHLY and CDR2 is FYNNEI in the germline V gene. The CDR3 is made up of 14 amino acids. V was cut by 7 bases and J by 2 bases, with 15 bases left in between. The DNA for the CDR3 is TGTGCCAGCAAGGCTAGCCCCACAGCCTACGAGCAGTACGTC. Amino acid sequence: CASKASPTAYEQYV.

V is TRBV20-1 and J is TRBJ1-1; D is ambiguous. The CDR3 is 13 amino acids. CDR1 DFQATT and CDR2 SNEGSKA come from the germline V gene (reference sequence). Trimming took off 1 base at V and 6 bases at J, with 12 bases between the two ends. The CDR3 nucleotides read TGCAGTGCTAGAGGTACCTGGTTGGCTGAAGCTTTCTTT. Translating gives CSARGTWLAEAFF.

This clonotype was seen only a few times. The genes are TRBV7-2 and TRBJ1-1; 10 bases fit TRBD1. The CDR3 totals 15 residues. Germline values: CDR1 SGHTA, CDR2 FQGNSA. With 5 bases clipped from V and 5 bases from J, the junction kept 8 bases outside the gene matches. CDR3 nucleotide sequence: TGTGCCAGCAGCGTAACGGGACAGGGGAGGACTGAAGCTTTCTTT. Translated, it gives CASSVTGQGRTEAFF.

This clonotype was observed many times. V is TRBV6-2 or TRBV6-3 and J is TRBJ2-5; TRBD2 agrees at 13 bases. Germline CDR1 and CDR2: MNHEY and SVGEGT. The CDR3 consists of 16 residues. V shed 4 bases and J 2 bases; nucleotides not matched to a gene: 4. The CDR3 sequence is CASSSTSGGLQETQYF. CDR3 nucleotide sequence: TGTGCCAGCAGTTCGACTAGCGGGGGGTTACAAGAGACCCAGTACTTC.

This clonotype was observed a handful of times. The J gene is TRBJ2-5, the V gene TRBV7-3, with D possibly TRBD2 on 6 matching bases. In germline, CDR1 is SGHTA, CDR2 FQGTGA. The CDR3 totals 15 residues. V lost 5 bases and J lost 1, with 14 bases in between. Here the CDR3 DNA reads TGTGCCAGCAGCCCCCGGGGGTATACCCAAGAGACCCAGTACTTC. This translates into CASSPRGYTQETQYF. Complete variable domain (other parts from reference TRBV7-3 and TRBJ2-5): GAGVSQTPSNKVTEKGKYVELRCDPISGHTALYWYRQSLGQGPEFLIYFQGTGAADDSGLPNDRFFAVRPEGSVSTLKIQRTERGDSAVYLCASSPRGYTQETQYFGPGTRLLVL.

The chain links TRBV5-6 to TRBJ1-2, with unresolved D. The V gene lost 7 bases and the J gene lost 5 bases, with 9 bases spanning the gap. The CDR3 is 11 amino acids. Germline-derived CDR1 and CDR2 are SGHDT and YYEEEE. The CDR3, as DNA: TGTGCCAGCGCCTACCTGTATGGCTACACCTTC. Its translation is CASAYLYGYTF. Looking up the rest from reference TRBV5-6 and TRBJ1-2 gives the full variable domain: DAGVTQSPTHLIKTRGQQVTLRCSPKSGHDTVSWYQQALGQGPQFIFQYYEEEERQRGNFPDRFSGHQFPNYSSELNVNALLLGDSALYLCASAYLYGYTFGSGTRLTVV.

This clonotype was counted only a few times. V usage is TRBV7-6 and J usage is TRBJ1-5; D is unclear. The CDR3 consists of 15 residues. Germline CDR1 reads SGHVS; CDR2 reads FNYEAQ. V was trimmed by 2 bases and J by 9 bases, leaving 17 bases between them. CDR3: CASSLTPGLLSPQHF. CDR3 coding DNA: TGTGCCAGCAGCTTAACGCCAGGTCTCTTGTCGCCCCAGCATTTT.

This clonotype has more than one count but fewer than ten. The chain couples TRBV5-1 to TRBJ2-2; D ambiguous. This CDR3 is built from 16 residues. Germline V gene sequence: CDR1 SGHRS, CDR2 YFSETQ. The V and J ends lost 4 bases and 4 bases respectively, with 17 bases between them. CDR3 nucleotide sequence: TGCGCCAGCAGCGCGGACCCCTTAATAATCACCGGGGAGCTGTTTTTT. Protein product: CASSADPLIITGELFF.

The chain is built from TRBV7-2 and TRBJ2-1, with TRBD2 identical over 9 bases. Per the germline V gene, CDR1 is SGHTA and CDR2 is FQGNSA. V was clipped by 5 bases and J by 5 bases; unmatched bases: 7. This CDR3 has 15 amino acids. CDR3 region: CASSASGGTHNEQFF. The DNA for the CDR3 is TGTGCCAGCAGCGCGAGCGGGGGGACCCACAATGAGCAGTTCTTC.

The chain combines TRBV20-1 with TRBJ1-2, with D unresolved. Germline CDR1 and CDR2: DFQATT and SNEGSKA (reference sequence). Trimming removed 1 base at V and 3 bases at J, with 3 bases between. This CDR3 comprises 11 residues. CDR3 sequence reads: CSARVDYGYTF. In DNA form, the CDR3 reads TGCAGTGCTAGAGTAGACTATGGCTACACCTTC.

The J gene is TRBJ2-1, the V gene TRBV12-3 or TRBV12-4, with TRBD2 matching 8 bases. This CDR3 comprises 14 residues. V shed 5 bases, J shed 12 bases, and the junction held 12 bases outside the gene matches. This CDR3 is CASSLSGDPWGQFF. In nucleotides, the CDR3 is TGTGCCAGCAGTCTTAGCGGGGACCCTTGGGGGCAGTTCTTC.

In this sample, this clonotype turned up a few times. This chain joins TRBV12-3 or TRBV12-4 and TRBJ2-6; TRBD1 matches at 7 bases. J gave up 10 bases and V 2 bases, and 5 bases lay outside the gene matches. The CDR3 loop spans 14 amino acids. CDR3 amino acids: CASSLTRTGNVLTF. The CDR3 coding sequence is TGTGCCAGCAGTTTAACCCGGACAGGAAACGTCCTGACTTTC.

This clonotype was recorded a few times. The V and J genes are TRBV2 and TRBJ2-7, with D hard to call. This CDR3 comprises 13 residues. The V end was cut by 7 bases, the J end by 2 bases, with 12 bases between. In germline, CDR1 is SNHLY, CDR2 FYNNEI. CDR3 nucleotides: TGTGCCAGCATCCAGACACCTACCTACGAGCAGTACTTC. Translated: CASIQTPTYEQYF.

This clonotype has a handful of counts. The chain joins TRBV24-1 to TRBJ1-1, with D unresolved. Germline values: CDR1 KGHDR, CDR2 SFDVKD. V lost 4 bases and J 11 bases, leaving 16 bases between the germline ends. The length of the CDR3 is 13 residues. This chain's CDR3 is CATSEAPGYPAFF. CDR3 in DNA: TGTGCCACCAGTGAAGCGCCGGGGTATCCGGCTTTCTTT.

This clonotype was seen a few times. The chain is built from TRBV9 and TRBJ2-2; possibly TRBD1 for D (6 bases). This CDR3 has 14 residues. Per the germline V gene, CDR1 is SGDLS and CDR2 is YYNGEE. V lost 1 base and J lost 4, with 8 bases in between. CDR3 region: CASSVQGSTGELFF. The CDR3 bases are TGTGCCAGCAGCGTACAGGGGAGCACCGGGGAGCTGTTTTTT.

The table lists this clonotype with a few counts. The CDR3 DNA is TGTGCCAGCAGTCCACCGGGACTAGCGGGGGCTAGGAGCACAGATACGCAGTATTTT. Protein product: CASSPPGLAGARSTDTQYF. The chain employs TRBV6-5 and TRBJ2-3, with TRBD2 matching 14 bases. V was pared by 5 bases and J by 0 bases, with 10 bases of the junction left unmatched. Germline V CDR1 and CDR2: MNHEY, SVGAGI. The CDR3 covers 19 residues.

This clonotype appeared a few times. Here the CDR3 DNA reads TGTGCCAGCAGGTACCAGCCAGGGGCTGAAGCTTTCTTT. Translation: CASRYQPGAEAFF. This chain links TRBV6-5 with TRBJ1-1; possibly TRBD1 for D (6 bases). The V end lost 6 bases, the J end lost 6 bases, and 14 bases lay between the germline ends. Germline V gene lookup returns CDR1 MNHEY and CDR2 SVGAGI. CDR3 length equals 13 residues.

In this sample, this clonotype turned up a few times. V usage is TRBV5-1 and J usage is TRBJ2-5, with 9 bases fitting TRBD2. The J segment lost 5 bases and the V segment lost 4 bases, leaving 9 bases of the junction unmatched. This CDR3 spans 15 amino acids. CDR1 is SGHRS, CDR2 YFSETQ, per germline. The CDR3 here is CASSPWAGGHETQYF. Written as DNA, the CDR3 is TGCGCCAGCAGCCCGTGGGCGGGGGGGCATGAGACCCAGTACTTC.

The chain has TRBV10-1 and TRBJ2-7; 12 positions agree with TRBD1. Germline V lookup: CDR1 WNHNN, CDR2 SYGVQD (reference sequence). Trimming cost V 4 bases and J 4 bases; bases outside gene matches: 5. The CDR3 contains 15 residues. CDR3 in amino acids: CASSVGTGGKYEQYF. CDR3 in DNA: TGCGCCAGCAGTGTGGGGACAGGGGGCAAATACGAGCAGTACTTC.

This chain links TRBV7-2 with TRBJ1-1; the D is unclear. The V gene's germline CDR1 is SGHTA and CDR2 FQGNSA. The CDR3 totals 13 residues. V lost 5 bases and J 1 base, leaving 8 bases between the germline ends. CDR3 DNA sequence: TGTGCCAGCAGCCCCGACGCGAACACTGAAGCTTTCTTT. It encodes CASSPDANTEAFF.

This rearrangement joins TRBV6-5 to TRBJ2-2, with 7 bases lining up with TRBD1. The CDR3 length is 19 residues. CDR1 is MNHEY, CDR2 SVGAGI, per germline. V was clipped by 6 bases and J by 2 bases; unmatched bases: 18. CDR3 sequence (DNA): TGTGCCAGCAGCAGGGGGAATTCTTGGGTCGGAGTTAACACCGGGGAGCTGTTTTTT. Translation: CASSRGNSWVGVNTGELFF.

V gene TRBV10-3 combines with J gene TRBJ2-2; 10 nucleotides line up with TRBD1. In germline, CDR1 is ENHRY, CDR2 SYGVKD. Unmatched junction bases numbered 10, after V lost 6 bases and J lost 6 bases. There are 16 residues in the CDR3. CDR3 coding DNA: TGTGCCATCAGCCCAGACAGGGGGCAATTTTCCGGGGAGCTGTTTTTT. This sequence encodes CAISPDRGQFSGELFF.

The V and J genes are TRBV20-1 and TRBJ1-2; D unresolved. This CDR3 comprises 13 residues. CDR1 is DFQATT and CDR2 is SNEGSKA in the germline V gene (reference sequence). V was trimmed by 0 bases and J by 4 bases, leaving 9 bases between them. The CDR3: CSARDRSFYGYTF. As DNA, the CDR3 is TGCAGTGCTAGAGACAGGTCTTTCTATGGCTACACCTTC.

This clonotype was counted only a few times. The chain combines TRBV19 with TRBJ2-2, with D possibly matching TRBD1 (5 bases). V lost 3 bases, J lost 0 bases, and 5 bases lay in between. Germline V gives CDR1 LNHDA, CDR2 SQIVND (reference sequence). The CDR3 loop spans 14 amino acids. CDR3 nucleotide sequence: TGTGCCAGTAGTATGGACACGAACACCGGGGAGCTGTTTTTT. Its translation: CASSMDTNTGELFF.

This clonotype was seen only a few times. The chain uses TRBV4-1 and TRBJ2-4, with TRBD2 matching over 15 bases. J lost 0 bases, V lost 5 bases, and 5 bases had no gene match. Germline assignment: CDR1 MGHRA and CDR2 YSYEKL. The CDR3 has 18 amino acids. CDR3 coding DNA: TGCGCCAGCAGCTCACGGACTAGCGGGGGGGTAGCCAAAAACATTCAGTACTTC. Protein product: CASSSRTSGGVAKNIQYF.

DNA for the CDR3: TGCGCCAGCAGCTTGACAGGGACCGGAAACACCATATATTTT. Translation: CASSLTGTGNTIYF. This rearrangement joins TRBV4-3 to TRBJ1-3, with 7 bases that match TRBD1. Germline CDR1 is LGHNA and CDR2 is YSLEER. The CDR3 consists of 14 residues. Trimming removed 5 bases from V and 4 bases from J; junction bases left unmatched: 5.

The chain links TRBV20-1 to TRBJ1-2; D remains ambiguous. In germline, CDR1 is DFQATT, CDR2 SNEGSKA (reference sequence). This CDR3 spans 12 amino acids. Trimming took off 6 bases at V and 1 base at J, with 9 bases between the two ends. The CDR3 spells CSAARLNYGYTF. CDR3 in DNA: TGCAGTGCAGCCCGCCTTAACTATGGCTACACCTTC.

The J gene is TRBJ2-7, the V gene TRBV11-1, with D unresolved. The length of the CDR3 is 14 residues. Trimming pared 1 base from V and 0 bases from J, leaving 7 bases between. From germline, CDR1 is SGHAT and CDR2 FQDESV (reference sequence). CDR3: CASSLETGSYEQYF. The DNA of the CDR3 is TGTGCCAGCAGCTTAGAGACGGGCTCCTACGAGCAGTACTTC.